This T cell receptor (beta chain) was identified in a study of T cell repertoires in cytomegalovirus infection. Study-wide points: Accumulated public TCR beta family frequency recognized individuals carrying CMV together with the relevant HLA.

V was clipped by 7 bases and J by 10 bases, with 15 bases between them. Germline V gives CDR1 LNHDA, CDR2 SQIVND (reference sequence). The CDR3 extends over 12 amino acids. TCRdb passed the reads through MiXCR, listing each CDR3 protein once. The sample holds hundreds of thousands of distinct CDR3 sequences; about 30% are singletons and the top ten take 15% to 20%. On this clonotype: The antigen is undetermined.

The material sequenced was cultured PBMCs, taken from culture after CMV antigen stimulation. V gene TRBV19 combines with J gene TRBJ2-3; D is perhaps TRBD2 (5 bases). The clonotype was recovered from a human donor in good health (CMV status not recorded). Some clones in this sample may be carry-over from other donors' samples. The CDR3 protein is CASTSGGYAQYF. The CDR3 DNA follows: TGTGCCAGTACCTCCGGCGGGTACGCGCAGTATTTT.